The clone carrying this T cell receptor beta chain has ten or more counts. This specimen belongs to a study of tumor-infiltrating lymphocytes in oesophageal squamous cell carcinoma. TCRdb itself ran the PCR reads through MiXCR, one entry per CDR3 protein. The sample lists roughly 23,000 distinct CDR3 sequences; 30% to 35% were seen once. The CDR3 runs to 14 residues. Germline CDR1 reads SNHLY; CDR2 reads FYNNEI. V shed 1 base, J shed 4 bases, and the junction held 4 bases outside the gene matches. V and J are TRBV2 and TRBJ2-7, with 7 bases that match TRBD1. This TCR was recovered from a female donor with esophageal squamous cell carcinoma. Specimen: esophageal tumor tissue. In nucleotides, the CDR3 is TGTGCCAGCAGTGAAGACCGGGACAGATACGAGCAGTACTTC. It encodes CASSEDRDRYEQYF. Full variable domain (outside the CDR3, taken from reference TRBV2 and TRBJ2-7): EPEVTQTPSHQVTQMGQEVILRCVPISNHLYFYWYRQILGQKVEFLVSFYNNEISEKSEIFDDQFSVERPDGSNFTLKIRSTKLEDSAMYFCASSEDRDRYEQYFGPGTRLTVT.